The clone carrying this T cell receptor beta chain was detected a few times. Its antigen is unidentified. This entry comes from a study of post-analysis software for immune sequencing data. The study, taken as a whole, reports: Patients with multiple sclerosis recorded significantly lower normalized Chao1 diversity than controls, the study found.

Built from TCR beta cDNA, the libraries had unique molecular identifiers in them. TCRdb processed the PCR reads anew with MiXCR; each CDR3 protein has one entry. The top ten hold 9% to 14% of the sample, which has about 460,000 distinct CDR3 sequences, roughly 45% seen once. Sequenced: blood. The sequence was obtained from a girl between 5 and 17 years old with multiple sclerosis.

In nucleotides, the CDR3 is TGTGCCAGCAGTTATAATAGGGACCCGGGGACCCAGTACTTC. Translation: CASSYNRDPGTQYF. The chain uses TRBV28 and TRBJ2-5, with D perhaps given as TRBD1 or TRBD2 (5 bases each). The V end lost 4 bases, the J end lost 7 bases, and 16 bases lay between the germline ends. The CDR3 length is 14 residues. Germline lookup yields CDR1 MDHEN and CDR2 SYDVKM.